This paragraph covers one T cell receptor (beta chain) sequence. Its antigen is not identified. The data derive from a study of blood T cells in healthy people across ages. Points from the study as a whole: Across samples, TCR beta diversity tracked strongly with naive T cell percentage. Fewer expanded clones and more diversity marked long-lived versus aged donors.

CDR3 length: 16 residues. V was shortened by 2 bases and J by 0 bases, with 11 bases between the two germline ends. Germline CDR1 and CDR2: SGHTA and FQGNSA. Sample-barcoded 5' priming and a J-beta primer mix drove a second PCR of about 6 to 12 cycles. Each of the cDNA molecules was tagged by a template-switch adaptor with 12 random nucleotides. Each CDR3 protein gets one entry after TCRdb re-called the 5' RACE reads with MiXCR. The sample holds 710,000 or so distinct CDR3 sequences, approximately 21% seen once. This TCR was recovered from a man in his 70s in good health. Sequenced input: blood. The chain carries TRBV7-2 and TRBJ2-1; D might be TRBD2 (5 bases). This chain's CDR3 is CASSLMLGSSYNEQFF. Written as DNA, the CDR3 is TGTGCCAGCAGCTTAATGTTGGGGAGCTCCTACAATGAGCAGTTCTTC.